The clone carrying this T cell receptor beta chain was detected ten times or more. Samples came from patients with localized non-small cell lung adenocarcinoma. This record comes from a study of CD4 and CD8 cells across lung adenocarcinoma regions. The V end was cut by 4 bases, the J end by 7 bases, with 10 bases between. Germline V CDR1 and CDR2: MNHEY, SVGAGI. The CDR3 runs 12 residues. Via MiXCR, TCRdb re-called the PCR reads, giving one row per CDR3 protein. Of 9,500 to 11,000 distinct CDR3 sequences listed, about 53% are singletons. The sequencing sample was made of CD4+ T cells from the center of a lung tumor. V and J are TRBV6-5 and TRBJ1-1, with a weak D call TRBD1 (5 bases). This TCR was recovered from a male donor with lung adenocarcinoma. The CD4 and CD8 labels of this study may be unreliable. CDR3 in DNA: TGTGCCAGCAGTTTAACAGGCCGTGAAGCTTTCTTT. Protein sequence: CASSLTGREAFF.